Described below is a single T cell receptor beta chain sequence and its context. In this sample, this clonotype turned up once. The antigen it binds to is not known. Sequence at one end of the junction differs from germline and may be a read error. The sample is drawn from a study of T cells in Graves' hyperthyroidism and ophthalmopathy (dated by TCRdb to the late 2010s). Concerning the study at large: Peripheral blood was sampled at the time of initial diagnosis, prior to any treatment. TCR V-J signatures able to tell the groups apart were searched for in a discovery cohort of 90 to 100 patients, of whom under 45 had Graves' ophthalmopathy and around 56 had stable Graves' hyperthyroidism. Prospective prediction of ophthalmopathy was tested in an independent validation cohort of about 19 hyperthyroidism patients and 15 to 17 patients who later progressed to ophthalmopathy. For training and testing, the 100 or so patients in the discovery cohort were randomly divided in a 7:3 ratio. In several Graves' hyperthyroidism patients, the study also compared T-cell repertoires from thyroid tissue with T-cell repertoires from blood. After sampling, hyperthyroidism patients received methimazole starting at 30 mg daily, and ophthalmopathy patients received high-dose intravenous methylprednisolone. TCR Vbeta CDR3 sequencing of some 140 peripheral blood samples (over 40 ophthalmopathy, roughly 74 hyperthyroidism and roughly 17 progressor patients) is reported in the paper.

TCR beta CDR3 regions were amplified from RNA transcripts. The first round of RT-PCR for the TCR CDR3 was performed with the HTBI primer set and the Qiagen OneStep RT-PCR kit. A second multiplex PCR round built the libraries, followed by size selection and purification. Libraries were sequenced paired-end with 100 bp reads on an Illumina HiSeq2000. Regarding the original processing steps: SOAPnuke was used to process the raw data, with reads discarded if the reads contained adapters or uncalled bases, had a mean Phred below 15, or lacked an exact constant-primer or identifier match. High-quality paired reads were merged using COPE v1.2.5, and each unique nucleotide sequence was defined as a clonotype. MiTCR v1.1 was used to align clonotypes to the IMGT TRBV, TRBD and TRBJ reference segments. Only V-J combinations with frequency above 0.0001, covering 99.2% of repertoires, were analysed. The TCS score was defined as the ratio of F50 (clonal expansion) to E x V (chaos), calculated using BLOSUM62-based TCRdist between CDR3 peptides within each V-J. Welch's t-statistics and random forest reduced approximately 520 V-J features to 13, which were used in a naive Bayes classifier (R e1071). The public reads were reanalyzed by TCRdb: fastp trimming at Q25, MiXCR alignment, in-frame beta chains only. Rows with one shared CDR3 protein collapse into an entry with the most common genes and DNA. TCRdb, rather than the study authors, made the V and J calls. The sample table holds some 380,000 distinct CDR3 sequences, of which approximately 13% were seen once. More than 20% of the sample is held by the ten biggest clonotypes.

General study outcomes and caveats: Sample size was not statistically predetermined, and investigators were not blinded to group allocation. In cross-validation, a model built on a 13 V-J signature told ophthalmopathy apart from stable hyperthyroidism with 85% to 90% sensitivity and roughly 81% specificity, and in testing the same model reached 80%/75%. In validation, progression to ophthalmopathy was predicted by the model with 55% to 71% sensitivity and approximately 78% specificity, a median of approximately 6.5 months before onset. Most expanded thyroid clonotypes (frequency above 0.001) were also detected in blood, a finding suggesting that blood repertoires may reflect thyroid immune responses.

Hyperthyroidism patients were aged 18 to 65 years and newly diagnosed, with disease duration of less than 2 months. Patients with uncontrolled infections, other autoimmune diseases, pregnancy or lactation were excluded. Clinical symptoms, serum thyroxine and TRAb, thyroid ultrasound, and orbital computed tomography formed the basis for the diagnoses. Blood from progressor patients was collected at the time of first diagnosis with hyperthyroidism, before any ophthalmopathy symptoms had appeared. Ficoll-Paque density gradient centrifugation was used to isolate PBMCs from about 9.4 ml of fresh peripheral blood. Progressor patients were initially diagnosed with Graves' hyperthyroidism and developed ophthalmopathy during follow-up. Total RNA was extracted with Trizol reagent, and quality was checked on an Agilent 2100 Bioanalyzer. Sequencing was performed on blood. This clonotype was sampled from a man aged 25 to 40 with Graves' hyperthyroidism that later progressed to Graves' ophthalmopathy.

The nucleotides are TGCGTCAGCAGCCCCATCCACAGGGGCCTTAGCAATCAGCCCCAGCATTTT. Translated, it gives CVSSPIHRGLSNQPQHF. Recombination connected TRBV4-1 to TRBJ1-5, and 7 junction bases match TRBD1. The germline V gene gives CDR1 as MGHRA and CDR2 as YSYEKL. Spanning cysteine to phenylalanine, the CDR3 consists of 17 amino acids. The entry retains the CDR3 DNA only, 51 bases that are in frame from base 1.